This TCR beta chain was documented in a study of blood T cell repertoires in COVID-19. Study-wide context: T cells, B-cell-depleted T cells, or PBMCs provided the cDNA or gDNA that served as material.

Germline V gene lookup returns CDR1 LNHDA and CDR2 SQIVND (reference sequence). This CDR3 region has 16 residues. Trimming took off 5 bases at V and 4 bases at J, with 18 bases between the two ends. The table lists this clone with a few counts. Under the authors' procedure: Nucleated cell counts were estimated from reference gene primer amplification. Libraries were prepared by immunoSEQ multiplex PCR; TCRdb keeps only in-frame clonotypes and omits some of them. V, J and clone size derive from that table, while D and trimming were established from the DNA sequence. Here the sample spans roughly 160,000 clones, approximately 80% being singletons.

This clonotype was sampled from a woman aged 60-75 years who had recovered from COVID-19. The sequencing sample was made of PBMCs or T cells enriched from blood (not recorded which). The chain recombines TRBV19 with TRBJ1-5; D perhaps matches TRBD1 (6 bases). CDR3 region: CASSAFYSGVNQPQHF. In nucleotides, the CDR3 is TGTGCCAGTAGTGCGTTTTATTCAGGGGTTAATCAGCCCCAGCATTTT. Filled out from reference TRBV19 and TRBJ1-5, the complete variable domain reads DGGITQSPKYLFRKEGQNVTLSCEQNLNHDAMYWYRQDPGQGLRLIYYSQIVNDFQKGDIAEGYSVSREKKESFPLTVTSAQKNPTAFYLCASSAFYSGVNQPQHFGDGTRLSIL.